This entry describes one T cell receptor beta chain. The germline CDR1 and CDR2 sequences are SGHTA and FQGNSA. With 8 bases removed from V and 0 bases from J, the gap between germline ends came to 14 bases. The CDR3 contains 15 residues. This record comes from a study of blood T cell repertoires in COVID-19. Across the whole study: Spain, Italy and the United States supplied samples that represented acute and convalescent COVID-19. PBMCs, B-cell-depleted T cells, or T cells provided the cDNA or gDNA that made up the material.

The assay was immunoSEQ multiplex PCR, and TCRdb's table has in-frame clones only and misses some. The data contain around 250,000 clones, roughly 84% of them singletons. Specimen: peripheral blood. The V gene is TRBV7-2, the J gene TRBJ2-4; D remains unclear. The source of this sequence is a woman aged 18-30 years with acute or convalescent COVID-19. The DNA for the CDR3 is TGTGCCAGCTCGGTTGGTCCCTTAGCCAAAAACATTCAGTACTTC. Translating it yields CASSVGPLAKNIQYF. Combining the CDR3 with reference TRBV7-2 and TRBJ2-4 gives the whole variable domain GAGVSQSPSNKVTEKGKDVELRCDPISGHTALYWYRQSLGQGLEFLIYFQGNSAPDKSGLPSDRFSAERTGGSVSTLTIQRTQQEDSAVYLCASSVGPLAKNIQYFGAGTRLSVL.